A selection of T cell receptor beta chains follows, all from one sample in a study of blood T cell repertoires in COVID-19. Generated by immunoSEQ multiplex PCR, the TCRdb table keeps only in-frame clones and is missing some. The table records fewer than 400,000 clones, approximately 83% of them present only once. Sequencing input: PBMCs or T cells enriched from blood (not recorded which). These receptors were collected from a man aged 25 to 40 who had recovered from COVID-19. The CDR3 runs from the conserved cysteine through the conserved F or W. The D gene is left open where the match is weak.

V,D,J,CDR3,DNA
TRBV24-1,-,TRBJ1-5,CATSMGGALNQPQHF,TGTGCCACCAGTATGGGCGGGGCACTCAATCAGCCCCAGCATTTT
TRBV7-6,TRBD2,TRBJ2-7,CASSLGTSGTYEQYF,TGTGCCAGCAGCTTAGGTACTAGCGGAACCTACGAGCAGTACTTC
TRBV30,-,TRBJ1-1,CAWSHRGDTEAFF,TGTGCCTGGTCACACCGGGGGGACACTGAAGCTTTCTTT
TRBV10-1,-,TRBJ2-2,CASSETGTGELFF,TGCGCCAGCAGTGAAACAGGGACCGGGGAGCTGTTTTTT
TRBV30,-,TRBJ2-3,CAWSESTDTQYF,TGTGCCTGGAGCGAGAGCACAGATACGCAGTATTTT
TRBV4-3,-,TRBJ1-1,CASSQDRGPKTEAFF,TGCGCCAGCAGCCAAGATAGGGGCCCTAAGACTGAAGCTTTCTTT
TRBV27,TRBD1,TRBJ1-5,CASSSHRQGNREPQHF,TGTGCCAGCAGTTCCCATCGACAGGGGAATCGGGAGCCCCAGCATTTT
TRBV27,TRBD1,TRBJ1-6,CASSSGTGVYSPLHF,TGTGCCAGCAGTTCCGGGACAGGAGTCTATTCACCCCTCCACTTT
TRBV11-2,-,TRBJ1-2,CASSINRDHGYTF,TGTGCCAGCAGCATAAACAGGGATCATGGCTACACCTTC
TRBV4-2,TRBD1,TRBJ1-4,CASSRATGGTNEKLFF,TGTGCCAGCAGCCGGGCGACAGGGGGAACGAATGAAAAACTGTTTTTT
TRBV19,-,TRBJ1-5,CASTDSSGSGLYSNQPQHF,TGTGCCAGTACCGATTCATCCGGGTCCGGCCTATATAGCAATCAGCCCCAGCATTTT